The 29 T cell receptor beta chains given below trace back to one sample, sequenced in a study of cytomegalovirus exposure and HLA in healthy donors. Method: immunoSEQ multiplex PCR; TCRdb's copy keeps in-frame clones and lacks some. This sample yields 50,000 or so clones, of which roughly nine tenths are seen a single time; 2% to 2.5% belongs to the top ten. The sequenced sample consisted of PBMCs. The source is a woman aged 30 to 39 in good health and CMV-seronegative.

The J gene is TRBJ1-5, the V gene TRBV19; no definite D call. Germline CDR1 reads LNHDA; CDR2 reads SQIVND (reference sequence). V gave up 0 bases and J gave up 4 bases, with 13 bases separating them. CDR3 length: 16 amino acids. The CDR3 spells CASSIDPGSRNQPQHF. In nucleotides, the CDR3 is TGTGCCAGTAGTATAGACCCGGGGTCGAGGAATCAGCCCCAGCATTTT.

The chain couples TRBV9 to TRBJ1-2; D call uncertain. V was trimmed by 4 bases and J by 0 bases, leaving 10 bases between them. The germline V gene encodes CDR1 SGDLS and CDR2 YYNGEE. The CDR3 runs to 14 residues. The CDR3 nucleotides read TGTGCCAGCAGCTTTTCGCCAGCTAACTATGGCTACACCTTC. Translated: CASSFSPANYGYTF.

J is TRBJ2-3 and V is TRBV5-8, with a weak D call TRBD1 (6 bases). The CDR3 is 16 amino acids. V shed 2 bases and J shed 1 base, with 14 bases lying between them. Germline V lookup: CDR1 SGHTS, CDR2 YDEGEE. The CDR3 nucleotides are TGTGCCAGCAGCTTTGCCACAGGGCCAGGCACAGATACGCAGTATTTT. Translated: CASSFATGPGTDTQYF.

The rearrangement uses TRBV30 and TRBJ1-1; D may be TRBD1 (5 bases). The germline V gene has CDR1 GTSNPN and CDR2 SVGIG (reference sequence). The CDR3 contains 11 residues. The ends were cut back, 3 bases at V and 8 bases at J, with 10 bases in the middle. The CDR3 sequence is CAWRQRGEAFF. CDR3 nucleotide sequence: TGTGCCTGGAGGCAACGGGGGGAAGCTTTCTTT.

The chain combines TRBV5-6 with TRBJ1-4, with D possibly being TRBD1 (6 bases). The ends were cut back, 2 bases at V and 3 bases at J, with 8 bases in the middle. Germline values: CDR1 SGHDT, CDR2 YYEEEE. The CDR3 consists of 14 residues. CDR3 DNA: TGTGCCAGCAGCTTTTGGACAGCTAATGAAAAACTGTTTTTT. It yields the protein CASSFWTANEKLFF.

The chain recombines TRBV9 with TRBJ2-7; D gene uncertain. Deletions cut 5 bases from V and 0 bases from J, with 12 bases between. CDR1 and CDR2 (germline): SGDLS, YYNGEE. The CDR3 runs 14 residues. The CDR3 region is CASSASLDSYEQYF. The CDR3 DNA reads TGTGCCAGCAGTGCGTCCCTAGACTCCTACGAGCAGTACTTC.

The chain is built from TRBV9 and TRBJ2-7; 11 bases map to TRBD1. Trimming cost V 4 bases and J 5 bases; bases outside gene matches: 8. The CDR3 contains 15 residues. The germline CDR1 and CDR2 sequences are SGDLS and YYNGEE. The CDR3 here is CASSPWDRGADEQYF. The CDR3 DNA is TGTGCCAGCAGCCCATGGGACAGGGGGGCCGACGAGCAGTACTTC.

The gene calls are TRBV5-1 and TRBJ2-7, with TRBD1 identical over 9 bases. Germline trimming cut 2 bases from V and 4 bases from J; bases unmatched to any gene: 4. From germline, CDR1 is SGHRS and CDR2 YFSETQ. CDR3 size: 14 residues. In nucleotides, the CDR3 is TGCGCCAGCAGCTTTAGGGGACAGGGTTACGAGCAGTACTTC. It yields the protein CASSFRGQGYEQYF. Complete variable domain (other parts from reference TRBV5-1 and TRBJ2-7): KAGVTQTPRYLIKTRGQQVTLSCSPISGHRSVSWYQQTPGQGLQFLFEYFSETQRNKGNFPGRFSGRQFSNSRSEMNVSTLELGDSALYLCASSFRGQGYEQYFGPGTRLTVT.

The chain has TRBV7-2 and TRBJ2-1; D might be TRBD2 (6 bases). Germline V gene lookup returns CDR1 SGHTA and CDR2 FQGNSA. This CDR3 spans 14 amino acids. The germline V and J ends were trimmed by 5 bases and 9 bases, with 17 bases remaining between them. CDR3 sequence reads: CASSLMGLGGEQFF. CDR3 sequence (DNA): TGTGCCAGCAGCCTCATGGGGCTGGGGGGTGAGCAGTTCTTC.

The CDR3 DNA reads as TGTGCCAGCAGCTCAACAGGACTAGCGGGAGGGATTGAGCAGTTCTTC. It specifies CASSSTGLAGGIEQFF. This rearrangement joins TRBV7-2 to TRBJ2-1; 15 nucleotides line up with TRBD2. Germline V gives CDR1 SGHTA, CDR2 FQGNSA. Trimming took 4 bases from V and 9 from J; bases not matched to a gene: 7. The CDR3 spans 16 residues.

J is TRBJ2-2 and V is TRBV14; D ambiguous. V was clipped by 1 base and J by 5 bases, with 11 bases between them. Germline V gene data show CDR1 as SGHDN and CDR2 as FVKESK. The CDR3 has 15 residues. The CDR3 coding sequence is TGTGCCAGCAGCCAAGCGTTATTCCCTACCGGGGAGCTGTTTTTT. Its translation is CASSQALFPTGELFF.

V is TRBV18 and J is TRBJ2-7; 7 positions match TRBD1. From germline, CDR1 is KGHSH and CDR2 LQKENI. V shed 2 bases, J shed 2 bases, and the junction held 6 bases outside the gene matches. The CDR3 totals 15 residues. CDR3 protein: CASSPTDRVTYEQYF. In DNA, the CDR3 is TGTGCCAGCTCACCAACCGACAGGGTCACCTACGAGCAGTACTTC.

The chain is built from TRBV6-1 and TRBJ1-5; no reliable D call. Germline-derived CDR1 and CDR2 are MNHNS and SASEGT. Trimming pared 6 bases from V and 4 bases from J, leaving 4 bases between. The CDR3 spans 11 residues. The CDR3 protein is CASSENQPQHF. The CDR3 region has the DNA TGTGCCAGCAGCGAGAATCAGCCCCAGCATTTT.

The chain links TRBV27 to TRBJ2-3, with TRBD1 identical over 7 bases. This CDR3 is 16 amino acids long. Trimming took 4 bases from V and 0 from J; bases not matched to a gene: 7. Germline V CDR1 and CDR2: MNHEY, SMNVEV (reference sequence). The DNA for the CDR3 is TGTGCCAGCAGTTCCTGGACAGGCATAAGCACAGATACGCAGTATTTT. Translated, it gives CASSSWTGISTDTQYF.

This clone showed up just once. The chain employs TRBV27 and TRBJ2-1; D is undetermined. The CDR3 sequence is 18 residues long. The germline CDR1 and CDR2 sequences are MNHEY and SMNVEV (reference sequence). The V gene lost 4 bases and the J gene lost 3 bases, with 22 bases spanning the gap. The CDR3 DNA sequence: TGTGCCAGCAGTTCGCTAAGCTCCGGGTCTCTGTACTACAATGAGCAGTTCTTC. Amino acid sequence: CASSSLSSGSLYYNEQFF.

CDR3 bases: TGTGCCAGCAGCTCACAGGGAATCGATGGCTACACCTTC. Translation gives CASSSQGIDGYTF. The chain carries TRBV13 and TRBJ1-2; TRBD1 is a possible D gene (6 bases). Germline assignment: CDR1 PRHDT and CDR2 FYEKMQ (reference sequence). V was pared by 4 bases and J by 6 bases, with 12 bases between. This CDR3 contains 13 residues.

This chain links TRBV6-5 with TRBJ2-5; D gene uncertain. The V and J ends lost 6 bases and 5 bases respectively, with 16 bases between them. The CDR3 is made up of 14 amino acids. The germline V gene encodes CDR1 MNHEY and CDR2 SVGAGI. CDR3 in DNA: TGTGCCAGCAGGCCGGTACAGAATTTGGAGACCCAGTACTTC. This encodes CASRPVQNLETQYF.

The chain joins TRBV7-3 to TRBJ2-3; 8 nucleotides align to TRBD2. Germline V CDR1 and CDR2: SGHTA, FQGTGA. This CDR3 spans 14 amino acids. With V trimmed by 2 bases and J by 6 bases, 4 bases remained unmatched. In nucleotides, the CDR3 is TGTGCCAGCAGCTTAGGACTAGCCATTGATACGCAGTATTTT. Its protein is CASSLGLAIDTQYF.

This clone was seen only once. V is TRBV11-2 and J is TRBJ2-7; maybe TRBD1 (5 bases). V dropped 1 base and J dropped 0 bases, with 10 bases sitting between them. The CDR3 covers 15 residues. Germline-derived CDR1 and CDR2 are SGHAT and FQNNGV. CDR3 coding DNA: TGTGCCAGCAGCTTAGTCCAGGGCAGCTCCTACGAGCAGTACTTC. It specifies CASSLVQGSSYEQYF.

In DNA form, the CDR3 reads TGTGCCAGCAGTGAACGGGCCGCGGGGGATACGCAGTATTTT. The encoded protein is CASSERAAGDTQYF. V is TRBV6-1 and J is TRBJ2-3; possibly TRBD2 for D (6 bases). V was shortened by 2 bases and J by 6 bases, with 12 bases between the two germline ends. The length of the CDR3 is 14 residues. CDR1 is MNHNS, CDR2 SASEGT, per germline.

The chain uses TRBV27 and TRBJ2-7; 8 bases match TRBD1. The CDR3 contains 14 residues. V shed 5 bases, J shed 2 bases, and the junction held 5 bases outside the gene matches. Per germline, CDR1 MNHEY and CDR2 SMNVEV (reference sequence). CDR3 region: CASSDRDRTYEQYF. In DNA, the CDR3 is TGTGCCAGCAGTGACCGGGACAGGACCTACGAGCAGTACTTC.

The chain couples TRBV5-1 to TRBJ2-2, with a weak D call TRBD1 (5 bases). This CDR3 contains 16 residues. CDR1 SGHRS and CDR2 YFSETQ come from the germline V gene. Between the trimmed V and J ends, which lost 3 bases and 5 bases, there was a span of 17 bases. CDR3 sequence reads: CASSYLMQGGTGELFF. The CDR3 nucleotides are TGCGCCAGCAGCTACCTCATGCAGGGTGGGACCGGGGAGCTGTTTTTT.

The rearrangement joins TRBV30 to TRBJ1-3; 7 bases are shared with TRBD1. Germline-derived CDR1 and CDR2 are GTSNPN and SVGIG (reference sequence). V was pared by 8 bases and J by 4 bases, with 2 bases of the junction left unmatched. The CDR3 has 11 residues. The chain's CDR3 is CARGQGNTIYF. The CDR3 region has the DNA TGTGCCCGGGGACAGGGAAACACCATATATTTT.

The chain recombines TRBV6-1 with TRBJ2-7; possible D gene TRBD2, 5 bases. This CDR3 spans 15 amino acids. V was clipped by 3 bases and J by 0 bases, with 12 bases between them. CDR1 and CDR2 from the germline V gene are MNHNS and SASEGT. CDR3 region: CASSDRPGSSYEQYF. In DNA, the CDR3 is TGTGCCAGCAGTGACCGTCCGGGGAGCTCCTACGAGCAGTACTTC.

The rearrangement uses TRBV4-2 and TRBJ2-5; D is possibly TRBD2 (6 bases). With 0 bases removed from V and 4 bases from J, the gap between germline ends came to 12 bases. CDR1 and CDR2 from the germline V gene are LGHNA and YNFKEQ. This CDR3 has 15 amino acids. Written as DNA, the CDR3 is TGTGCCAGCAGCCAAGAAAGCGGGTCGGGAGAGACCCAGTACTTC. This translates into CASSQESGSGETQYF.

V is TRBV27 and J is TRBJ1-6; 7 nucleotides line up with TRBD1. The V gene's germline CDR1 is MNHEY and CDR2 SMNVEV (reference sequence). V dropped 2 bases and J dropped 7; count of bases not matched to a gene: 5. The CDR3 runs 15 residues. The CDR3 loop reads CASSLMGTVNSPLHF. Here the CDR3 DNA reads TGTGCCAGCAGTTTAATGGGGACAGTGAATTCACCCCTCCACTTT.

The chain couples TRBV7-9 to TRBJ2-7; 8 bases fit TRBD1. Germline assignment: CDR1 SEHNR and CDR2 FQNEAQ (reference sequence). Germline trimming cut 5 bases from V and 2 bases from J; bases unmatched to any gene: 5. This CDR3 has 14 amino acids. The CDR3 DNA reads TGTGCCAGCAGCCTGGGACAGGCGCCCTACGAGCAGTACTTC. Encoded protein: CASSLGQAPYEQYF.

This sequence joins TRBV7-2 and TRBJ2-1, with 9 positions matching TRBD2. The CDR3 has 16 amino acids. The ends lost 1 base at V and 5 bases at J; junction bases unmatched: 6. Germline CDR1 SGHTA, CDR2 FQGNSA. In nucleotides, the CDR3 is TGTGCCAGCAGCTTAGTAGCGGGAGAAGGCCACAATGAGCAGTTCTTC. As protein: CASSLVAGEGHNEQFF.

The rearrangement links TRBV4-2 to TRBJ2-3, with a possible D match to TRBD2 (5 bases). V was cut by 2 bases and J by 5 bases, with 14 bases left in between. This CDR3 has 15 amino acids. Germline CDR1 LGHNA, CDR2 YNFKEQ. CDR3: CASSQNWEEGDTQYF. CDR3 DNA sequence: TGTGCCAGCAGCCAAAACTGGGAAGAGGGAGATACGCAGTATTTT.